This passage covers 2 T cell receptor beta chains from one sample sequenced in a study of metastatic and nonmetastatic thyroid tumors. Ahead of thyroid surgery, no patient had received treatment of any kind. TCRdb re-analyzed the PCR reads using MiXCR. The repertoire includes over 7,000 clones, roughly 31% of them detected once, and roughly 20% sits in the top ten. Material for sequencing was tumor tissue. All receptors derive from a female donor with papillary thyroid cancer or a benign thyroid nodule (not recorded which). Some clones in this sample may be carry-over from other donors' samples.

As concerns this clone: One end of the junction is discordant with germline, which a read error may explain. The gene calls are TRBV20-1 and TRBJ2-1; D is perhaps TRBD2 (6 bases). Germline V gene sequence: CDR1 DFQATT, CDR2 SNEGSKA (reference sequence). The CDR3 is 12 amino acids. The CDR3 loop is CGASSGIGEQFF. Here the CDR3 DNA reads TGCGGTGCTAGTAGCGGTATAGGTGAGCAGTTCTTC.

CDR3 coding DNA: TGTGCCAGCAGTGAAAGCGGCTACAATGAGCAGTTCTTC. Its translation is CASSESGYNEQFF. The V gene is TRBV2, the J gene TRBJ2-1; possible D gene TRBD2, 5 bases. Germline CDR1 is SNHLY and CDR2 is FYNNEI. The CDR3 runs to 13 residues. The V gene lost 2 bases and the J gene lost 3 bases, with 5 bases spanning the gap.